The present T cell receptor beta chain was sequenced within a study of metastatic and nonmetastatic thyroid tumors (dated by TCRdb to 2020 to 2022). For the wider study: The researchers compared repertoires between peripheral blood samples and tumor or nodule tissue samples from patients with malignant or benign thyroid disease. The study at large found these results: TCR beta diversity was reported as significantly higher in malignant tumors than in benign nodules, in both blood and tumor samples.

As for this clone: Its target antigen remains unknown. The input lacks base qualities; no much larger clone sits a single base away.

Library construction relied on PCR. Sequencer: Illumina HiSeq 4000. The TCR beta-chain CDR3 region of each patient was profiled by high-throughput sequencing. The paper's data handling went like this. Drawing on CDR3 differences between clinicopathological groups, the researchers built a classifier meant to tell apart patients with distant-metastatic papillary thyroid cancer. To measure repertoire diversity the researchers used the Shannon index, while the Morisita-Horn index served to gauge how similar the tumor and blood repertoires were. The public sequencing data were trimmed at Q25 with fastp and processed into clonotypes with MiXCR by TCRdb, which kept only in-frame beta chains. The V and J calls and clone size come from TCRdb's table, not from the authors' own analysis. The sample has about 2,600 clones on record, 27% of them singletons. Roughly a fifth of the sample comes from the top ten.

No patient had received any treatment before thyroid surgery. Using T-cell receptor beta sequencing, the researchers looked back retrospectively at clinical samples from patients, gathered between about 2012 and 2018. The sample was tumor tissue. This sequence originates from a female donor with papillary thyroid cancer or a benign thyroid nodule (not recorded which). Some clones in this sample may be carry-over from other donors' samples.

The CDR3 amino acid sequence is: CASSPDRTGELFF. Here is the DNA: TGTGCCAGCAGCCCCGACCGGACGGGGGAGCTGTTTTTT. Recombination connected TRBV14 to TRBJ2-2; no D gene can be assigned with confidence. The CDR3 starts with the cysteine, ends with the phenylalanine, and has 13 residues. The retained sequence is limited to the CDR3, 39 bases, with the frame set at the first base. Sequences SGHDN (CDR1) and FVKESK (CDR2) are obtained from the germline V gene. Trimming takes 4 bases from V and 8 bases from J, and the germline ends sit 11 bases apart.